This TCR beta chain is drawn from a study of cytomegalovirus exposure and HLA in healthy donors. Broader study findings: For most TCR sequences rarity was the rule, although some public TCRs occurred in many donors. Cytomegalovirus status, reportedly, was diagnosed with high specificity and sensitivity by the classifier.

Germline CDR1 SGHRS, CDR2 YFSETQ. The CDR3 covers 15 residues. After removal of 5 bases from V and 0 bases from J, the junction contained 5 bases not matched to a gene. The repertoire was sequenced with immunoSEQ multiplex PCR; TCRdb's copy has only in-frame clones and lacks some. The sample holds about 140,000 clones; almost 85% are singletons and the top ten take roughly 1.4%. This clone has a handful of counts. Its antigen remains unidentified. The donors were part of the validation cohort, which consisted of some 120 subjects and was separate from the first cohort of hundreds of subjects. The sample consisted of PBMCs. This receptor was taken from a woman between 25 and 40 years old in good health and CMV-seronegative. The V gene is TRBV5-1, the J gene TRBJ2-1; the match to TRBD2 covers 7 bases. The CDR3 loop reads CASSPAGSSYNEQFF. As DNA, the CDR3 is TGCGCCAGCAGTCCAGCGGGGAGCTCCTACAATGAGCAGTTCTTC.